This TCR beta chain was sequenced for a study of blood T cell repertoires in COVID-19. Study context: The analysed material was cDNA or gDNA that came from T cells, B-cell-depleted T cells, or PBMCs.

How the authors handled the data: Using reference gene primer amplification, nucleated cell counts were estimated. Measured with immunoSEQ multiplex PCR; TCRdb has only the in-frame clones, and not every one. Clonal size and the V and J genes are those of that table, whereas D and trimming came from the DNA. The sample has tens of thousands of clones; roughly 90% are singletons. This CDR3 spans 13 amino acids. Between the trimmed V and J ends, which lost 3 bases and 5 bases, there was a span of 8 bases. V and J are TRBV12-3 or TRBV12-4 and TRBJ2-1; tentatively, D is TRBD1 (5 bases). The sequencing sample was made of peripheral blood. The receptor comes from a woman in her forties or fifties with active or convalescent COVID-19. The DNA for the CDR3 is TGTGCCAGCAGTTTCAGGGTCCACAATGAGCAGTTCTTC. Its protein product is CASSFRVHNEQFF.